The next 11 T cell receptor beta chains were all read from a single sample in a study of OX40 agonist ivuxolimab in advanced cancers. Sequencing used immunoSEQ multiplex PCR; TCRdb keeps in-frame clones, though not all of them. The repertoire holds 55,000 to 65,000 clones, with approximately 87% as singletons. The starting material was CD4+ or CD8+ T cells sorted from blood, obtained in a trial of the OX40 agonist ivuxolimab. These receptors all stem from an adult with an advanced solid tumor such as melanoma, head and neck, liver or kidney cancer.

This sequence joins TRBV5-1 and TRBJ2-5; D might be TRBD1 or TRBD2, each matching 5 bases. There are 13 residues in the CDR3. CDR1 is SGHRS and CDR2 is YFSETQ in the germline V gene. V lost 4 bases and J 5 bases, leaving 12 bases between the germline ends. CDR3: CASSKRAGETQYF. CDR3 DNA sequence: TGCGCCAGCAGCAAGAGGGCAGGGGAGACCCAGTACTTC.

This clone was detected a few times. The genes are TRBV19 and TRBJ1-1; D may be TRBD1 (5 bases). The CDR3 covers 14 residues. Trimming shortened V by 9 bases and J by 2 bases, and 16 bases separated the two germline ends. Per germline, CDR1 LNHDA and CDR2 SQIVND (reference sequence). In DNA form, the CDR3 reads TGTGCCAGCCGGAGGGGCGAATCAAACACTGAAGCTTTCTTT. Amino acid sequence: CASRRGESNTEAFF. The full variable domain, its missing parts supplied by reference TRBV19 and TRBJ1-1, is DGGITQSPKYLFRKEGQNVTLSCEQNLNHDAMYWYRQDPGQGLRLIYYSQIVNDFQKGDIAEGYSVSREKKESFPLTVTSAQKNPTAFYLCASRRGESNTEAFFGQGTRLTVV.

This clone was recorded only once. The gene calls are TRBV6-4 and TRBJ2-1, with 8 bases lining up with TRBD2. The CDR3 sequence is 15 residues long. Trimming removed 3 bases from V and 8 bases from J; junction bases left unmatched: 9. Germline lookup yields CDR1 MRHNA and CDR2 SNTAGT. The CDR3 region has the DNA TGTGCCAGCAGTGAACCCGGGAGGGCCAAGGATGAGCAGTTCTTC. Translating it yields CASSEPGRAKDEQFF.

This clone was counted once. The rearrangement joins TRBV5-4 to TRBJ1-1, with TRBD1 as a possible D gene (5 bases). The CDR3 totals 15 residues. CDR1 is SGHNT, CDR2 YYREEE, per germline (reference sequence). The V gene lost 0 bases and the J gene lost 2 bases, with 11 bases spanning the gap. This chain's CDR3 is CASSLGGALNTEAFF. The CDR3 DNA sequence: TGTGCCAGCAGCTTGGGTGGGGCGCTTAACACTGAAGCTTTCTTT.

The chain couples TRBV28 to TRBJ2-7; possible D gene TRBD2, 5 bases. V gave up 10 bases and J gave up 5 bases, with 15 bases separating them. The CDR3 extends over 12 amino acids. Per the germline V gene, CDR1 is MDHEN and CDR2 is SYDVKM. The CDR3 here is CATGTEDDEQYF. The CDR3 DNA follows: TGTGCCACCGGAACGGAGGATGACGAGCAGTACTTC.

This clone was observed a single time. The chain couples TRBV30 to TRBJ1-6, with 11 bases fitting TRBD1. This CDR3 spans 15 amino acids. With 0 bases clipped from V and 10 bases from J, the junction kept 5 bases outside the gene matches. Germline V lookup: CDR1 GTSNPN, CDR2 SVGIG (reference sequence). The CDR3 DNA sequence: TGTGCCTGGAGTGTAACCGGGACAGGGGGATCACCCCTCCACTTT. This sequence encodes CAWSVTGTGGSPLHF.

This rearrangement joins TRBV19 to TRBJ2-3, with a weak D call TRBD2 (6 bases). Germline assignment: CDR1 LNHDA and CDR2 SQIVND (reference sequence). V lost 2 bases, J lost 4 bases, and 7 bases lay in between. The CDR3 loop spans 13 amino acids. The CDR3 coding sequence is TGTGCCAGTAGTATATCGGGGGCAGATACGCAGTATTTT. Its protein is CASSISGADTQYF.

This rearrangement joins TRBV21-1 to TRBJ1-1. TRBV21-1 is reported as a pseudogene. The CDR3 loop spans 9 amino acids. The CDR3 DNA sequence: TGTGCCAGCGGGACTGAAGCTTTCTTT. The encoded protein is CASGTEAFF.

The chain's CDR3 is CAIKQGQHSYEQYF. CDR3 in DNA: TGTGCCATCAAACAGGGACAGCACTCCTACGAGCAGTACTTC. The J gene is TRBJ2-7, the V gene TRBV10-3; 7 bases map to TRBD1. From germline, CDR1 is ENHRY and CDR2 SYGVKD. V shed 7 bases and J 0 bases; nucleotides not matched to a gene: 6. The CDR3 is 14 amino acids.

The chain joins TRBV28 to TRBJ1-2, with D uncertain. Trimming removed 3 bases from V and 4 bases from J, with 6 bases in between. Germline CDR1 reads MDHEN; CDR2 reads SYDVKM. CDR3 size: 12 residues. CDR3 nucleotides: TGTGCCAGCAGTTTGAGGAGCTATGGCTACACCTTC. Translated: CASSLRSYGYTF.

The chain uses TRBV29-1 and TRBJ2-5; possible D gene TRBD2, 7 bases. This CDR3 comprises 13 residues. CDR1 and CDR2 (germline): SQVTM, ANQGSEA. The ends were cut back, 6 bases at V and 5 bases at J, with 16 bases in the middle. The CDR3: CSVGGLGGETQYF. In DNA, the CDR3 is TGCAGCGTGGGGGGGTTGGGGGGCGAGACCCAGTACTTC.